This entry lists 25 T cell receptor beta chains sequenced from one sample in a study of T cells in Graves' hyperthyroidism and ophthalmopathy. Amplified TCR beta CDR3 regions came from RNA transcripts. The HTBI primer set drove a first-round RT-PCR of the TCR CDR3. Each CDR3 protein gets one entry after TCRdb re-called the multiplex PCR reads with MiXCR. This sample yields a few hundred thousand distinct CDR3 sequences, of which approximately 15% are seen a single time; 6.5% to 8% belongs to the top ten. Sequenced input: blood. Every receptor here comes from a woman aged 25 to 39 with Graves' hyperthyroidism.

V usage is TRBV3-1 and J usage is TRBJ2-3; 7 nucleotides align to TRBD1. CDR3 size: 15 residues. Germline V lookup: CDR1 LGHDT, CDR2 YNNKEL (reference sequence). After removal of 4 bases from V and 2 bases from J, the junction contained 6 bases not matched to a gene. The CDR3 DNA follows: TGTGCCAGCAGCCCCACCGGACAGGTCACAGATACGCAGTATTTT. Its translation: CASSPTGQVTDTQYF.

In its sample, this clonotype was seen many times. The chain couples TRBV12-3 or TRBV12-4 to TRBJ1-5; maybe TRBD1 (5 bases). The CDR3 sequence is 18 residues long. V shed 5 bases and J shed 0 bases, with 20 bases lying between them. The CDR3 spells CASSIEGIQGYSNQPQHF. CDR3 sequence (DNA): TGTGCCAGCAGTATCGAAGGAATCCAGGGTTATAGCAATCAGCCCCAGCATTTT.

J is TRBJ2-5 and V is TRBV5-6, with 7 bases matching TRBD1. J was trimmed by 5 bases and V by 3 bases; bases with no gene match: 10. The germline V gene encodes CDR1 SGHDT and CDR2 YYEEEE. This CDR3 has 15 amino acids. CDR3 sequence reads: CASSSPGQFQETQYF. In DNA, the CDR3 is TGTGCCAGCAGCTCACCGGGACAGTTCCAGGAGACCCAGTACTTC.

This clonotype has a count of ten or more. The chain couples TRBV7-2 to TRBJ2-7; D unclear. Between the trimmed V and J ends, which lost 4 bases and 2 bases, there was a span of 9 bases. Germline V gives CDR1 SGHTA, CDR2 FQGNSA. This CDR3 contains 13 residues. Written as DNA, the CDR3 is TGTGCCAGCAGCTCCGACATAGCCTACGAGCAGTACTTC. Its protein product is CASSSDIAYEQYF. The full variable domain, its missing parts supplied by reference TRBV7-2 and TRBJ2-7, is GAGVSQSPSNKVTEKGKDVELRCDPISGHTALYWYRQSLGQGLEFLIYFQGNSAPDKSGLPSDRFSAERTGGSVSTLTIQRTQQEDSAVYLCASSSDIAYEQYFGPGTRLTVT.

This clonotype was seen repeatedly, ten times or more. This rearrangement joins TRBV20-1 to TRBJ2-3; D might be TRBD1 (5 bases). Germline CDR1 and CDR2: DFQATT and SNEGSKA (reference sequence). The CDR3 has 14 amino acids. Trimming cost V 3 bases and J 4 bases, with 14 bases left between them. The CDR3 sequence is CSASSAGPPDTQYF. The CDR3 region has the DNA TGCAGTGCTAGCTCGGCAGGGCCCCCAGATACGCAGTATTTT.

This clonotype was observed a handful of times. This chain joins TRBV30 and TRBJ1-6, with a weak D call TRBD1 (6 bases). Germline V lookup: CDR1 GTSNPN, CDR2 SVGIG (reference sequence). The V end was cut by 2 bases, the J end by 15 bases, with 11 bases between. The CDR3 consists of 11 residues. CDR3 in amino acids: CAWSSGTHLHF. In DNA, the CDR3 is TGTGCCTGGAGTTCAGGGACACACCTCCACTTT.

Many counts were recorded for this clonotype. The CDR3 loop reads CASSLAGTRGETQYF. CDR3 nucleotide sequence: TGTGCCAGCAGCTTAGCGGGGACTAGGGGAGAGACCCAGTACTTC. The chain carries TRBV7-2 and TRBJ2-5, with TRBD2 matching 8 bases. Germline-derived CDR1 and CDR2 are SGHTA and FQGNSA. The CDR3 covers 15 residues. Trimming took 0 bases from V and 4 from J; bases not matched to a gene: 4.

This clonotype has more than one count but fewer than ten. V gene TRBV3-1 combines with J gene TRBJ1-2; a weak D match, TRBD1 (5 bases). The germline CDR1 and CDR2 sequences are LGHDT and YNNKEL (reference sequence). The V end lost 3 bases, the J end lost 4 bases, and 15 bases lay between the germline ends. The CDR3 consists of 15 residues. The CDR3 region has the DNA TGTGCCAGCAGCCAGCGACAGTCGATCTTCTATGGCTACACCTTC. Translating it yields CASSQRQSIFYGYTF.

The J gene is TRBJ2-7, the V gene TRBV10-1; 7 positions match TRBD1. Germline CDR1 reads WNHNN; CDR2 reads SYGVQD (reference sequence). V lost 9 bases and J lost 5; bases outside the gene matches: 10. CDR3 length: 13 amino acids. CDR3 sequence: CASNRQGTDEQYF. DNA for the CDR3: TGCGCCAGTAATAGACAGGGTACGGACGAGCAGTACTTC.

This clonotype was recorded at least ten times. The V and J genes are TRBV14 and TRBJ2-3, with 8 bases identical to TRBD1. The junction had 8 bases not matched to a gene; V was cut back by 8 bases and J by 1 base. Germline loops: CDR1 SGHDN, CDR2 FVKESK. This CDR3 has 15 amino acids. Here the CDR3 reads CASGVRQGRTDTQYF. The DNA for the CDR3 is TGTGCCAGCGGGGTGAGACAGGGGCGCACAGATACGCAGTATTTT.

This rearrangement joins TRBV27 to TRBJ1-6; possibly TRBD1 for D (6 bases). Germline values: CDR1 MNHEY, CDR2 SMNVEV (reference sequence). The V end lost 3 bases, the J end lost 8 bases, and 11 bases lay between the germline ends. The CDR3 is 14 residues long. CDR3 sequence: CASSFWGQYSPLHF. The CDR3 nucleotides are TGTGCCAGCAGTTTTTGGGGACAATATTCACCCCTCCACTTT.

This clonotype was seen a few times. V gene TRBV24-1 combines with J gene TRBJ2-7; 8 bases line up with TRBD2. The CDR3 totals 17 residues. Germline V gene data show CDR1 as KGHDR and CDR2 as SFDVKD. Trimming removed 5 bases from V and 3 bases from J; junction bases left unmatched: 14. CDR3 nucleotide sequence: TGTGCCACCAGTGGTAAAGCGGCGGGGGGACGCCGCTACGAGCAGTACTTC. As protein: CATSGKAAGGRRYEQYF.

This clonotype has at least ten counts. V gene TRBV28 combines with J gene TRBJ1-2, with 9 bases aligning to TRBD1. V shed 3 bases and J 4 bases; nucleotides not matched to a gene: 3. The CDR3 sequence is 14 residues long. Germline V lookup: CDR1 MDHEN, CDR2 SYDVKM. The CDR3 is CASSFTGGAYGYTF. CDR3 in DNA: TGTGCCAGCAGTTTTACAGGGGGCGCCTATGGCTACACCTTC.

This clonotype was counted between two and nine times. Given a much more abundant clone one base away, this may be a read error. This chain links TRBV5-1 with TRBJ2-7; perhaps TRBD1 as D (6 bases). This CDR3 has 15 amino acids. Germline assignment: CDR1 SGHRS and CDR2 YFSETQ. DNA of the CDR3: TGCGCCAGCAGCTTGGGGCCAGGGGCGTCCTGCGAGCAGTACTTC. This gives the protein CASSLGPGASCEQYF.

This clonotype was counted many times. V usage is TRBV5-1 and J usage is TRBJ2-1, with 9 bases identical to TRBD2. The CDR3 has 16 amino acids. Germline V gene sequence: CDR1 SGHRS, CDR2 YFSETQ. J gave up 6 bases and V 0 bases, and 7 bases lay outside the gene matches. The CDR3 coding sequence is TGCGCCAGCAGCTTGGCGGCGGGAGGGCTCAGCAATGAGCAGTTCTTC. It specifies CASSLAAGGLSNEQFF.

The chain joins TRBV5-1 to TRBJ1-2, with a tentative D call TRBD1 (6 bases). In germline, CDR1 is SGHRS, CDR2 YFSETQ. The CDR3 length is 13 residues. Trimming removed 7 bases from V and 7 bases from J, with 17 bases in between. CDR3 DNA sequence: TGCGCCAGCCAACTCGGAGGGGGAATTGGCTACACCTTC. This encodes CASQLGGGIGYTF.

The table lists this clonotype with many counts. The rearrangement links TRBV7-9 to TRBJ2-7; D uncertain. In germline, CDR1 is SEHNR, CDR2 FQNEAQ (reference sequence). Deletions cut 5 bases from V and 0 bases from J, with 14 bases between. This CDR3 is built from 15 residues. The CDR3 loop reads CASSPPPPSSYEQYF. The CDR3 DNA reads TGTGCCAGCAGCCCTCCCCCCCCAAGCTCCTACGAGCAGTACTTC.

This clonotype was observed at least ten times. The CDR3 nucleotides read TGTGCCTGGAGTGGGGGACGGAGCAATCAGCCCCAGCATTTT. Encoded protein: CAWSGGRSNQPQHF. The V call is TRBV30, the J call TRBJ1-5, with a tentative D call TRBD1 (5 bases). CDR3 size: 14 residues. Per the germline V gene, CDR1 is GTSNPN and CDR2 is SVGIG (reference sequence). The germline V and J ends were trimmed by 1 base and 1 base, with 8 bases remaining between them.

The V call is TRBV9, the J call TRBJ2-1; 11 bases match TRBD2. In germline, CDR1 is SGDLS, CDR2 YYNGEE. The V gene end was trimmed by 2 bases and the J gene end by 8 bases; junction bases not matched to a gene: 6. This CDR3 is built from 15 residues. The CDR3 sequence is CASSVGLAVNDEQFF. CDR3 sequence (DNA): TGTGCCAGCAGCGTGGGACTAGCGGTGAACGATGAGCAGTTCTTC.

This clonotype was counted only a few times. V usage is TRBV9 and J usage is TRBJ2-1; 8 bases are shared with TRBD2. The germline V gene encodes CDR1 SGDLS and CDR2 YYNGEE. J was trimmed by 3 bases and V by 4 bases; bases with no gene match: 6. This CDR3 contains 15 residues. The DNA of the CDR3 is TGTGCCAGCAGCACAGACGGGACTAGCTACAATGAGCAGTTCTTC. It yields the protein CASSTDGTSYNEQFF.

In this sample, this clonotype turned up many times. The rearrangement joins TRBV6-1 to TRBJ2-1; 10 nucleotides agree with TRBD2. The length of the CDR3 is 18 residues. Trimming took 5 bases from V and 0 from J; bases not matched to a gene: 10. Germline V CDR1 and CDR2: MNHNS, SASEGT. The CDR3 sequence is CASSPLLSGRGSYNEQFF. In DNA form, the CDR3 reads TGTGCCAGCAGTCCTCTCCTAAGCGGGAGGGGCTCCTACAATGAGCAGTTCTTC.

This clonotype came up many times. The V call is TRBV11-1, the J call TRBJ2-3; weak D call: TRBD1 (5 bases). The V end was cut by 1 base, the J end by 2 bases, with 10 bases between. The CDR3 is made up of 15 amino acids. Per germline, CDR1 SGHAT and CDR2 FQDESV (reference sequence). CDR3: CASSLGPRVTDTQYF. CDR3 nucleotide sequence: TGTGCCAGCAGCTTAGGGCCCAGGGTCACAGATACGCAGTATTTT.

At least ten counts were recorded for this clonotype. This chain connects TRBV12-3 or TRBV12-4 to TRBJ1-6; D gene uncertain. CDR3 length: 17 residues. V lost 0 bases to trimming and J lost 5 bases, with 14 bases between them. The CDR3 reads CASSLASGYLDNSPLHF. The CDR3, as DNA: TGTGCCAGCAGTTTAGCTTCGGGTTACTTGGATAATTCACCCCTCCACTTT.

This clonotype was found many times. The chain combines TRBV2 with TRBJ2-2, with 8 nucleotides matching TRBD2. CDR3 size: 15 residues. V lost 6 bases to trimming and J lost 4 bases; unmatched junction nucleotides: 7. Germline values: CDR1 SNHLY, CDR2 FYNNEI. CDR3 nucleotides: TGTGCCAGCAGCCTCGGGGGGGGGGCCACCGGGGAGCTGTTTTTT. It codes for CASSLGGGATGELFF.

The V call is TRBV3-1, the J call TRBJ2-5; 9 positions match TRBD2. Trimming cost V 4 bases and J 5 bases; bases outside gene matches: 11. CDR3 length equals 16 residues. CDR1 and CDR2 (germline): LGHDT, YNNKEL (reference sequence). The CDR3 DNA reads TGTGCCAGCAGCCCCCCCCGCGGGGGGGGCGTGGAGACCCAGTACTTC. Protein sequence: CASSPPRGGGVETQYF.